This record covers a single T cell receptor beta chain. Its recognized antigen is unknown. No qualities accompany the bases; no much larger clone lies one base away. This sample is part of a study of cytomegalovirus exposure and HLA in healthy donors (dated by TCRdb to the late 2010s). About the investigation overall: An earlier analysis of several hundred of the donors reported 276 Gb of sequence data and 95 million to 130 million unique TCR beta sequences obtained from about 179 million T cells. The T cell repertoires of 666 subjects were profiled by immunosequencing and related to cytomegalovirus serostatus. An earlier analysis of 587 of the donors used high-throughput TCR beta sequencing to judge whether each TCR beta V gene segment behaved as functional or pseudogenic. About 280 gigabases of sequencing data and 91 million or so unique TCR sequences made up an early release that covered 500 to 650 HLA-typed donors. Typing coverage varied by locus: roughly 620-640 donors for A, B, C, DRB1 and DQB1; some 520 for DQA1; more than 600 for DPA1; roughly 450 for DPB1. A later genetic analysis took genome-wide SNP genotypes for 398 of the 666 donors and used that subset as a discovery cohort. Among about 400 genotyped donors of the cohort, an average of roughly 230,000 unique TCR beta nucleotide sequences was sequenced per donor, of which about 19% were non-productive. The study aimed to test whether signatures of past pathogen exposure could be identified by cataloging public T cell receptors. In a later analysis, previously published TCR beta repertoires from 550 to 750 donors were re-analyzed and high-resolution HLA genotyping was added so that TCR occurrence patterns could be studied. Rather than using new phenotypic data, the later analysis identified candidate immune exposures from TCR beta sequences and from how often those sequences occurred across donors. All discovery cohort repertoires had been generated using a single sequencing platform. HLA typing covered class I and class II loci at four-digit resolution. Donor age, sex, ethnicity and CMV serostatus were compiled together with the repertoire data. Of the roughly 420 genotyped donors, 70% to 90% were placed in the genetic ancestry cluster associated with self-reported Caucasian donors. Several DR-DQ haplotypes were treated as single units for association and clustering because of strong linkage in the cohort. High-throughput TCR immunosequencing, statistical association of individual TCRs with disease status, and machine learning were combined to predict cytomegalovirus infection status. A separate validation cohort of more than 100 different subjects was used in addition to the approximately 610-subject first cohort. The study at large found these results: An association between a missense DCLRE1C variant and V-gene and J-gene trimming of TCR beta chains was found in a later genetic analysis and replicated in an independent cohort. A further reported finding was that TCR beta sequences accurately predicted the HLA-A and HLA-B alleles for most subjects in the first cohort. In both the original and validation cohorts, the classifier was reported to diagnose cytomegalovirus status with high specificity and sensitivity. Most TCR sequences were observed very rarely across donors, whereas some public TCRs were present in many individuals. A later analysis reported that several top co-occurrence clusters appeared linked to parvovirus B19, influenza, CMV and Epstein-Barr virus. According to the authors, the approach could potentially be generalized to other disease states and immunological phenotypes. Fewer than 20 rarely observed V segments, including chromosome 9 orphons, were excluded from the earlier analysis of about 600 of the donors because counts were too low. When HLA alleles, especially DR and DQ, strongly co-occurred, TCR associations were difficult to assign to individual alleles. In a later analysis, HLA-associated TCR beta chains showed more clonal expansion and lower generation probabilities than non-associated chains that were equally common. For the cohort, immune exposure information was limited to CMV serostatus. A later genetic analysis reported fewer N-insertions in productive TCRs among donors in an Asian-associated ancestry cluster than the approximately 700-donor mean. In a later analysis, TCR association rates were found to vary across HLA loci, with the most associated TCRs seen for DRB1 alleles and the fewest for HLA-C alleles. Only TCR beta chains were sequenced in this cohort, and the absence of alpha or paired-chain data limited detectable features. A cluster of highly shared sequence variants was judged likely to be a technical artifact of the sequencing pipeline. HLA typing was unavailable for some donors at each locus, so association tests used only the typed subset. According to a later analysis, most CMV-associated TCR beta chains appeared to be HLA-restricted, and the HLA associations seemed to be driven largely by CMV exposure. In vitro tests confirmed that a few of the cytomegalovirus-associated TCR beta chains recognize cytomegalovirus antigens. In an earlier analysis of roughly 560 of the donors, most TCR beta V segments were observed in productive rearrangements about 87% or about 30% of the time, broadly matching IMGT annotations. Correlated functional status among segregating V segments might reflect linkage disequilibrium, but an unknown experimental factor could not be ruled out. In the study, around 150 TCR beta chains were listed as associated with cytomegalovirus. The presence/absence analyses assumed that sequencing depth was roughly uniform across donors, and that assumption may not be true. In a later analysis, about 16,000 TCR beta sequences were associated with specific HLA alleles at a false discovery rate of 0.05.

The library was prepared using the immunoSEQ multiplex PCR assay. The multiplex PCR relied on a mix of 60 forward primers for TCR Vbeta segments and 13 reverse primers for TCR Jbeta segments. Amplification of the CDR3 region of rearranged TCR beta genes was performed with a multiplex PCR assay on genomic DNA. Amplified TCR beta libraries were sequenced as 87-base-pair reads on the Illumina HiSeq System. As for how the authors treated the data: A later analysis tallied 75 million to 85 million unique TCR beta chains across the 700 or so repertoires, and around 10 million of those chains were shared by two or more donors. To remove PCR and sequencing errors, raw reads were error-corrected and collapsed into unique sequences using a nearest-neighbor algorithm that merged closely related sequences. CDR3 sequences were aligned to IMGT reference sequences to assign V, D and J gene segments. For a sequence to be retained, at least a six-nucleotide match to both a V gene segment and a J gene segment was required. Rearrangements were called productive when the CDR3 lacked stop codons and stayed in frame with V and J; all others were non-productive. CDR3 was defined by IMGT convention, running from the second conserved V-encoded cysteine to the conserved J-encoded phenylalanine. The earlier analysis of fewer than 700 of the donors excluded sequences that lacked an unambiguous match to a single V gene segment. An earlier analysis of 550 to 650 of the donors classified V segments as functional when productive rearrangements were above 56.7% and as segregating when the standard deviation between donors was above 5%. A statistical classification framework was developed to diagnose cytomegalovirus status using the catalog of TCR beta chain sequences. A later analysis assigned V and J genes by comparing TCR nucleotide sequences with IMGT/GENE-DB human TR gene sequences. In a later analysis, CDR3 sequences and most-parsimonious VDJ recombination scenarios were assigned using the TCRdist pipeline. In a later analysis, each TCR beta chain was defined by its CDR3 amino acid sequence together with its V-gene family, and reads without a unique V-gene family were excluded. To address suspected cross-contamination and a sequencing artifact, a later analysis removed roughly 640 highly shared, low-generation-probability nucleotide sequences. A later analysis calculated a clonal expansion index for each public chain from normalized within-repertoire ranks of inferred template counts. In a later analysis, generation probabilities were computed using a VDJ recombination model fitted to out-of-frame rearrangements, and the results were checked against IGoR. Hypergeometric tests were used in a later analysis to score TCR-TCR, TCR-HLA and TCR-CMV co-occurrence, with a repertoire-size bias correction applied to the TCR pairs. A later analysis estimated false discovery rates by permuting HLA or CMV assignments 20 times. A later analysis grouped co-occurring TCRs with DBSCAN, adding TCRdist sequence similarity when clustering within HLA-allele-positive subsets. For co-occurrence clustering, repertoires with fewer than 30,000 or more than 120,000 public chains were excluded, along with a handful of repertoires with anomalous nucleotide sharing. In TCRdb, the immuneACCESS table is reduced to in-frame sequences with V and J assigned. These tables do not hold every clone; where another copy was compared, an unresolved V gene accounts for under half, and the others remain unexplained. That table is the source of V, J and clone size, and D and trimming were worked out from the DNA. Present in this sample are roughly 250,000 clones, approximately 84% of which were seen just once. The top ten clones comprise roughly 2% of the sample.

In total, approximately 700 healthy bone marrow donors made up the cohort. At the time of sampling, every cohort member was nominally healthy, though immune exposures that went unrecorded were likely present. The donor was CMV seropositive and was included in the group of 270 or so seropositive cohort members. A peripheral blood sample was provided by each donor, and peripheral blood mononuclear cells were used for TCR beta sequencing. The Qiagen DNeasy Blood Extraction Kit was used to extract genomic DNA from the blood cell samples. The material sequenced was PBMCs. The receptor was isolated from a woman aged 40 to 55 in good health and CMV-seropositive.

CDR3 protein: CASSEYSGNYNEQFF. The nucleotides read TGTGCCAGCAGTGAATATAGCGGGAACTACAATGAGCAGTTCTTC. The chain uses TRBV2 and TRBJ2-1; 8 bases in the junction line up with TRBD2. CDR1 SNHLY and CDR2 FYNNEI are derived from the germline V gene. V trim: 2 bases; J trim: 3 bases; unmatched bases: 3. Its CDR3 holds 15 amino acids, cysteine through phenylalanine. Only the CDR3 region is kept as DNA, spanning 45 bases read in frame from base 1.